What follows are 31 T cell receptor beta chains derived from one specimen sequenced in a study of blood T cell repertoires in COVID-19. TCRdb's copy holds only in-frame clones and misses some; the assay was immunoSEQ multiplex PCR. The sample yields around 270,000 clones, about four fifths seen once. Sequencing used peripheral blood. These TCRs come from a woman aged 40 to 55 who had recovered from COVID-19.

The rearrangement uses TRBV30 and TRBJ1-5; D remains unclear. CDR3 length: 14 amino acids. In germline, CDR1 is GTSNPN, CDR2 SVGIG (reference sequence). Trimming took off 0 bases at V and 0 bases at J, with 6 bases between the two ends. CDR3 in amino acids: CAWSVLSSNQPQHF. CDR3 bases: TGTGCCTGGAGTGTACTAAGTAGCAATCAGCCCCAGCATTTT.

CDR3 protein: CASSPPPGEMNTEAFF. The CDR3 bases are TGTGCCAGCAGCCCTCCCCCCGGGGAGATGAACACTGAAGCTTTCTTT. The chain combines TRBV9 with TRBJ1-1; D remains ambiguous. The CDR3 runs 16 residues. Trimming took off 4 bases at V and 0 bases at J, with 16 bases between the two ends. The germline CDR1 and CDR2 sequences are SGDLS and YYNGEE.

The CDR3 loop reads CASSLFPDSTEAFF. For the CDR3, the DNA is TGTGCCAGCAGCTTATTCCCGGACAGCACTGAAGCTTTCTTT. This chain joins TRBV7-9 and TRBJ1-1; possible D gene TRBD1, 6 bases. Germline loops: CDR1 SEHNR, CDR2 FQNEAQ (reference sequence). The CDR3 has 14 amino acids. V lost 2 bases to trimming and J lost 4 bases, with 11 bases between them. The full variable domain, rest sourced from reference TRBV7-9 and TRBJ1-1, is DTGVSQNPRHKITKRGQNVTFRCDPISEHNRLYWYRQTLGQGPEFLTYFQNEAQLEKSRLLSDRFSAERPKGSFSTLEIQRTEQGDSAMYLCASSLFPDSTEAFFGQGTRLTVV.

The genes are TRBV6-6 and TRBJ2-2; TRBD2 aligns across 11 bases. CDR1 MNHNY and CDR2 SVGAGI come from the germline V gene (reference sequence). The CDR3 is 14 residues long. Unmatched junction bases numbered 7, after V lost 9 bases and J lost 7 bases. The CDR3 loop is CASLAGGPIGELFF. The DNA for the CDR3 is TGTGCCAGTTTAGCGGGGGGGCCTATCGGGGAGCTGTTTTTT.

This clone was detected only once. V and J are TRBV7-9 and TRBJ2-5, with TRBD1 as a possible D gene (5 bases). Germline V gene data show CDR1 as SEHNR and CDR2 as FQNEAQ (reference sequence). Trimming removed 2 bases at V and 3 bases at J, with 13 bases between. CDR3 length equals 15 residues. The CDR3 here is CASSLLSSGKETQYF. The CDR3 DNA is TGTGCCAGCAGCTTACTCTCATCAGGGAAAGAGACCCAGTACTTC.

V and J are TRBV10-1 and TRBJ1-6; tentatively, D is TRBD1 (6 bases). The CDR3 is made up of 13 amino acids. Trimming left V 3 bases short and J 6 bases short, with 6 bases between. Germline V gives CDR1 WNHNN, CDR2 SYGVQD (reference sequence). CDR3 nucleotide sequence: TGCGCCAGCAGTGAAGGGGGTAATTCACCCCTCCACTTT. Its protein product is CASSEGGNSPLHF.

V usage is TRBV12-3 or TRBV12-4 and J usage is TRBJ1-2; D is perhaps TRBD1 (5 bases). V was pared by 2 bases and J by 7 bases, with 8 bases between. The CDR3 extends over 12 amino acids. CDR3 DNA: TGTGCCAGCAGTTTAACAAGGGGTGGCTACACCTTC. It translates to CASSLTRGGYTF.

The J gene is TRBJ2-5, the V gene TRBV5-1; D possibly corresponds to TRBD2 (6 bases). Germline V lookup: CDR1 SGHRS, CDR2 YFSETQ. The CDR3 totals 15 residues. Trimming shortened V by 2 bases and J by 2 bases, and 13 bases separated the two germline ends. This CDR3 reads CASSFSGRSQETQYF. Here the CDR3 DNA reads TGCGCCAGCAGCTTTAGCGGACGATCTCAAGAGACCCAGTACTTC.

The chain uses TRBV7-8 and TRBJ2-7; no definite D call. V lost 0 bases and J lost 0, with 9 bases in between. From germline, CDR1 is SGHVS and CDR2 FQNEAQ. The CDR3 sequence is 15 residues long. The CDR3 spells CASSLARLNSYEQYF. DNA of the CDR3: TGTGCCAGCAGCTTAGCCCGACTGAACTCCTACGAGCAGTACTTC.

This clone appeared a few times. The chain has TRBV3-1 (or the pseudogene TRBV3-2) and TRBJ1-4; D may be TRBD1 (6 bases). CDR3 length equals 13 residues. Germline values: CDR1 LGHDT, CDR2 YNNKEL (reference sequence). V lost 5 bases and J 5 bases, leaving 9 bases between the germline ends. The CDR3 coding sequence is TGTGCCAGCAGCTCGGGGACAAATGAAAAACTGTTTTTT. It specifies CASSSGTNEKLFF.

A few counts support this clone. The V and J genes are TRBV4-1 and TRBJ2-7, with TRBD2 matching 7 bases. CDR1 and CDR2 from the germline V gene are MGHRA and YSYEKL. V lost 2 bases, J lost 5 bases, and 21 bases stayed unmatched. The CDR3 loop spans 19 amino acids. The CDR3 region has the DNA TGCGCCAGCAGCCAATTCTGGAGGGCTAGCGGAGGGAGCATCGACGAGCAGTACTTC. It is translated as CASSQFWRASGGSIDEQYF.

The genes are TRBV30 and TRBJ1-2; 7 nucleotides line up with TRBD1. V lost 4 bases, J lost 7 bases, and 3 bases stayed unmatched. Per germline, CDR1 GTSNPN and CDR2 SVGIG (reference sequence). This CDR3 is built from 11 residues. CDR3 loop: CAWKRGLGYTF. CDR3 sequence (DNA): TGTGCCTGGAAGAGGGGGCTTGGCTACACCTTC.

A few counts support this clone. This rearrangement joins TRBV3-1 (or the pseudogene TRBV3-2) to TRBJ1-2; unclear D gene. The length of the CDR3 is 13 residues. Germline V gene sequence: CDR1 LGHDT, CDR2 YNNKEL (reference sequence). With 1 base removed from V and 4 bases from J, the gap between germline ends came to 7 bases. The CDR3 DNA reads TGTGCCAGCAGCCAAGGCAGTGCCTATGGCTACACCTTC. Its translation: CASSQGSAYGYTF.

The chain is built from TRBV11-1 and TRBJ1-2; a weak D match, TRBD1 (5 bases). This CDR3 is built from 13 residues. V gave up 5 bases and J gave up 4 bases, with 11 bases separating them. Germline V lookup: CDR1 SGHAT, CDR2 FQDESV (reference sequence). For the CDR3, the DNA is TGTGCCAGCAGCCCAGGGACTTTCTATGGCTACACCTTC. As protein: CASSPGTFYGYTF.

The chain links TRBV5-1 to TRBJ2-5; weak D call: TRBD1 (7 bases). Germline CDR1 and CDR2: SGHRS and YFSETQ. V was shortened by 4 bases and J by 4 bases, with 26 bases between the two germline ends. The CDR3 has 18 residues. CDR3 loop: CASSSAFGGTVAGETQYF. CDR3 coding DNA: TGCGCCAGCAGCAGTGCCTTCGGCGGGACAGTGGCCGGAGAGACCCAGTACTTC.

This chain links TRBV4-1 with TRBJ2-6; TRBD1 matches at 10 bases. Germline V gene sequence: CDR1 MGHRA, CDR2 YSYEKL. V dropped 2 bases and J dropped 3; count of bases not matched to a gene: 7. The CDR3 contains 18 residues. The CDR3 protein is CASSQTWDRGDGANVLTF. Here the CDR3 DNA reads TGCGCCAGCAGCCAAACCTGGGACAGGGGTGATGGGGCCAACGTCCTGACTTTC.

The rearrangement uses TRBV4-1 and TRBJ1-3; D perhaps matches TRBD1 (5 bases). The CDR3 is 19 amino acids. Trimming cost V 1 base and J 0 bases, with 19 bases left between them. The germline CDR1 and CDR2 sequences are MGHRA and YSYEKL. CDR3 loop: CASSQGLRGRGRSGNTIYF. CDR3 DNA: TGCGCCAGCAGCCAAGGTTTACGAGGGAGGGGCCGCTCTGGAAACACCATATATTTT.

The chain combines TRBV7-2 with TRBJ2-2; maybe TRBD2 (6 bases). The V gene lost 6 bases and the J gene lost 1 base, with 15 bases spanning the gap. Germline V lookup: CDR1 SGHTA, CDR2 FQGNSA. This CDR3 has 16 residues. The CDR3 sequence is CASSPVTSVNTGELFF. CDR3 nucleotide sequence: TGTGCCAGCAGTCCTGTGACTAGTGTGAACACCGGGGAGCTGTTTTTT.

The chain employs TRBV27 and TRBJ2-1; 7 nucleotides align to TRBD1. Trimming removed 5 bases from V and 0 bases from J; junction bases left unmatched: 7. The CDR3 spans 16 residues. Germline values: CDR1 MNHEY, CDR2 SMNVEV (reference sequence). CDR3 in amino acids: CASSPRTGSSYNEQFF. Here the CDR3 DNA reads TGTGCCAGCAGTCCGAGGACAGGAAGCTCCTACAATGAGCAGTTCTTC.

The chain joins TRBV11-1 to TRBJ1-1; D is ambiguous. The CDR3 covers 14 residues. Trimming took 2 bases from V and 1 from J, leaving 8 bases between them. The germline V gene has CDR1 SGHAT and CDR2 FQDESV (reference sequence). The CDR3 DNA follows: TGTGCCAGCAGCTTACTTCGACAGAACACTGAAGCTTTCTTT. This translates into CASSLLRQNTEAFF.

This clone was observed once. CDR3 sequence (DNA): TGCGCCAGCAGCCCCCTTGGAGGTTGGACTGAAAAACTGTTTTTT. Translating it yields CASSPLGGWTEKLFF. The genes are TRBV5-1 and TRBJ1-4; D gene ambiguous. The CDR3 totals 15 residues. Germline V lookup: CDR1 SGHRS, CDR2 YFSETQ. Trimming removed 4 bases at V and 7 bases at J, with 17 bases between. The whole variable domain, remainder taken from reference TRBV5-1 and TRBJ1-4, is KAGVTQTPRYLIKTRGQQVTLSCSPISGHRSVSWYQQTPGQGLQFLFEYFSETQRNKGNFPGRFSGRQFSNSRSEMNVSTLELGDSALYLCASSPLGGWTEKLFFGSGTQLSVL.

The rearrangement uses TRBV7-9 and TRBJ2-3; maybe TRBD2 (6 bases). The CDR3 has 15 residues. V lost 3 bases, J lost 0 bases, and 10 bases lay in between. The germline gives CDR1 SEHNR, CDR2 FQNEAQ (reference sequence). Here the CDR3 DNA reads TGTGCCAGCAGCTTCCCGGGACTTAGCACAGATACGCAGTATTTT. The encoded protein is CASSFPGLSTDTQYF.

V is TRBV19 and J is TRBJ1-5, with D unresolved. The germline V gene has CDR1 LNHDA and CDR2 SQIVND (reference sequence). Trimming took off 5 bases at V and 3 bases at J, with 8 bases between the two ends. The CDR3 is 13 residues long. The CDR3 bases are TGTGCCAGTAGTCCAGTCCCCAATCAGCCCCAGCATTTT. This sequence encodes CASSPVPNQPQHF.

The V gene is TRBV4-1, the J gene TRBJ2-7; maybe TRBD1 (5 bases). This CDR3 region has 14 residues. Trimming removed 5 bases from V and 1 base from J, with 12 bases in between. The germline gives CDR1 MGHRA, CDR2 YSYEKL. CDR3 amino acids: CASSDLGLSYEQYF. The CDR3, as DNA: TGCGCCAGCAGCGACCTGGGGCTTTCCTACGAGCAGTACTTC.

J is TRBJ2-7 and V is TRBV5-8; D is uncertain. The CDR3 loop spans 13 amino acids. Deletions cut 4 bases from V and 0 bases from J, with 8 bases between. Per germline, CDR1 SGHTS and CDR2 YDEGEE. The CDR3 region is CASSPTSSYEQYF. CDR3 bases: TGTGCCAGCAGCCCGACTTCCTCCTACGAGCAGTACTTC.

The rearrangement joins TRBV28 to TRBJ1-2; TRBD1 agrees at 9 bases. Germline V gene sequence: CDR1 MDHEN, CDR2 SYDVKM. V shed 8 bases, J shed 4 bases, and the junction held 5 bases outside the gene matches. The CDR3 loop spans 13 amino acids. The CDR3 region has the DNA TGTGCCAGCGGGACAGGGTGGAGCTATGGCTACACCTTC. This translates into CASGTGWSYGYTF.

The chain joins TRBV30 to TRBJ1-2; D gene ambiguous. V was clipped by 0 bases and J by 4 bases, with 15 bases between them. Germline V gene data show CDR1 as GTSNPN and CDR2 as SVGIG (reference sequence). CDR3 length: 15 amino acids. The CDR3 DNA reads TGTGCCTGGAGTGTACGGATAGGGAGTAGCTATGGCTACACCTTC. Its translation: CAWSVRIGSSYGYTF. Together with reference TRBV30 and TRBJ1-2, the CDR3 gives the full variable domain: SQTIHQWPATLVQPVGSPLSLECTVEGTSNPNLYWYRQAAGRGLQLLFYSVGIGQISSEVPQNLSASRPQDRQFILSSKKLLLSDSGFYLCAWSVRIGSSYGYTFGSGTRLTVV.

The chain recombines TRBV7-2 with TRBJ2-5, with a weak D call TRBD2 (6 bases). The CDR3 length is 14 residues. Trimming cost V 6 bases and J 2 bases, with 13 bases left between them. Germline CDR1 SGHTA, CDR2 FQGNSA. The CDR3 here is CASRRDGGQETQYF. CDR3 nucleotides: TGTGCCAGCAGACGGGACGGGGGTCAAGAGACCCAGTACTTC.

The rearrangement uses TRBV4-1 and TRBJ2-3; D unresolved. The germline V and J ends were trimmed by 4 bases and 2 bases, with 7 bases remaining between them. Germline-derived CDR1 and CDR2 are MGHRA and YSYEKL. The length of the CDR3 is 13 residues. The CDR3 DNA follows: TGCGCCAGCAGCCTCGGTCTCACAGATACGCAGTATTTT. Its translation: CASSLGLTDTQYF.

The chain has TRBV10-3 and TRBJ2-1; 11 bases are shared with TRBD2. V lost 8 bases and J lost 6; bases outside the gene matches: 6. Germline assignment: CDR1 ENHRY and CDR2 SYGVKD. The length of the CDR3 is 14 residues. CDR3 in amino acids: CAILASGGTNEQFF. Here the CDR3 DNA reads TGTGCCATCTTAGCTAGCGGGGGGACCAATGAGCAGTTCTTC.

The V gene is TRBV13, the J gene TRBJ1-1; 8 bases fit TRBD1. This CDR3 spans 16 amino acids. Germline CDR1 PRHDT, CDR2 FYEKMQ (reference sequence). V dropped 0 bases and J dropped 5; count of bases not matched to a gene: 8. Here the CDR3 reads CASSLGFRGLLTEAFF. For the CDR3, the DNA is TGTGCCAGCAGCTTAGGGTTCAGGGGGCTATTAACTGAAGCTTTCTTT.